This T cell receptor (beta chain) appears in the sequencing data of a study of shared clonotypes between healthy human individuals. Study-level information: With ages of 18 to 49, the donors were two women and three men. CD4 naive and memory got three plates each, CD8 naive two, CD8 memory one.

The ends were cut back, 3 bases at V and 2 bases at J, with 11 bases in the middle. The V gene's germline CDR1 is SGHNT and CDR2 YYREEE (reference sequence). The CDR3 sequence is 14 residues long. There are many counts of this clone. Within the sample, other DNA sequences also encode this same CDR3. Original analysis: As immunoSEQ supplied junction-only sequences (without quality scores), filtering differed. Sequencing was performed with immunoSEQ multiplex PCR; in TCRdb, only in-frame clones are kept and a portion is missing. V, J and clone size were drawn from that table, and D and trimming were deduced from the DNA. The sample yields over 850,000 clones, approximately 78% seen once.

This receptor was identified in a man between 18 and 35 years old in good health. Some clones in this sample may be carry-over from other donors' samples. The chain carries TRBV5-4 and TRBJ2-5; TRBD1 or TRBD2 may be the D gene (5 bases each). What was sequenced was memory CD4+ T cells from PBMCs. This sample's subset: CD45RA-negative fraction. CDR3 coding DNA: TGTGCCAGCAGCTCCGGGACGTCGCAAGAGACCCAGTACTTC. Translated: CASSSGTSQETQYF.